These 3 T cell receptor beta chains were sequenced from one sample in a study of blood T cell repertoires in COVID-19 (dated by TCRdb to 2018 to 2020). The method behind the library was the immunoSEQ multiplex PCR assay. In its TCRdb copy, this immuneACCESS table keeps in-frame sequences only and misses some clones. Where compared with another copy, unresolved V genes explain less than half of these, and the others have no known cause. In this sample the table shows around 300,000 clones, around 87% of which occur a single time. The top ten hold roughly 5% of the sample. Sequenced sample: PBMCs or T cells enriched from blood (not recorded which). The receptors shown here come from a woman in her thirties who had recovered from COVID-19.

This clone was counted only a few times. The V gene is TRBV5-1, the J gene TRBJ2-7; TRBD1 aligns across 9 bases. The CDR3 extends over 16 amino acids. CDR1 SGHRS and CDR2 YFSETQ come from the germline V gene. Trimming cost V 4 bases and J 3 bases; bases outside gene matches: 11. This CDR3 reads CASSQISGQGVYEQYF. CDR3 nucleotide sequence: TGCGCCAGCAGCCAAATATCGGGACAGGGAGTCTACGAGCAGTACTTC. Using reference TRBV5-1 and TRBJ2-7 for the parts outside the CDR3, the full variable domain is KAGVTQTPRYLIKTRGQQVTLSCSPISGHRSVSWYQQTPGQGLQFLFEYFSETQRNKGNFPGRFSGRQFSNSRSEMNVSTLELGDSALYLCASSQISGQGVYEQYFGPGTRLTVT.

J is TRBJ1-2 and V is TRBV10-2, with 7 bases matching TRBD1. The V gene's germline CDR1 is WSHSY and CDR2 SAAADI. J gave up 3 bases and V 2 bases, and 9 bases lay outside the gene matches. This CDR3 contains 16 residues. CDR3 coding DNA: TGCGCCAGCAGTGAGGAGCCGGGACAGCGATACTATGGCTACACCTTC. Amino acid sequence: CASSEEPGQRYYGYTF.

The gene calls are TRBV5-1 and TRBJ2-3, with D unresolved. Trimming took off 2 bases at V and 6 bases at J, with 7 bases between the two ends. Germline CDR1 is SGHRS and CDR2 is YFSETQ. The CDR3 runs 12 residues. CDR3 sequence (DNA): TGCGCCAGCAGCTTAACCGGGGATACGCAGTATTTT. Its protein is CASSLTGDTQYF.